The rows below give T cell receptor beta chains drawn from one sample of a study of blood T cell repertoires in COVID-19. Method: immunoSEQ multiplex PCR; TCRdb's copy keeps in-frame clones and lacks some. Of 55,000 to 80,000 clones listed, roughly nine tenths are singletons. The sequencing sample was made of peripheral blood. The origin of the receptors is a man older than 75 with acute or convalescent COVID-19. Each CDR3 is given with its conserved first and last residue. The D gene is left open where the match is weak. Expanded clones get a size class; other rows say once, few or many, or leave the size out.

V gene	J gene	clone size	D gene	CDR3 DNA	CDR3 protein
TRBV5-1	TRBJ2-1	NA	TRBD2	TGCGCCAGCAAGGCACTAGCGGGAGTTGGTTACAATGAGCAGTTCTTC	CASKALAGVGYNEQFF
TRBV27	TRBJ2-2	NA	TRBD1	TGTGCCAGCAGACCCGGGACAGGGGGCACCGGGGAGCTGTTTTTT	CASRPGTGGTGELFF
TRBV3-1/TRBV3-2	TRBJ1-2	NA	TRBD1	TGTGCCAGCAGCCCGACAGGGATAAGCGGCTACACCTTC	CASSPTGISGYTF
TRBV29-1	TRBJ2-3	NA	TRBD2	TGCAGCGTCGAACGACTAGCGGGCACAGATACGCAGTATTTT	CSVERLAGTDTQYF
TRBV12-3/TRBV12-4	TRBJ2-7	NA	TRBD1	TGTGCCAGCACCCTGGACAGGGGCTACGAGCAGTACTTC	CASTLDRGYEQYF
TRBV10-3	TRBJ1-1	once	NA	TGTGCCATCAGTGAGGCGGGCAGGACTATGAACACTGAAGCTTTCTTT	CAISEAGRTMNTEAFF
TRBV29-1	TRBJ1-1	once	TRBD1	TGCAGCGTACCGGGACAGTCAGCGAACACTGAAGCTTTCTTT	CSVPGQSANTEAFF
TRBV5-1	TRBJ1-2	once	TRBD1	TGCGCCAGCAGCGCCGGACAGGGGGCTAACTATGGCTACACCTTC	CASSAGQGANYGYTF
TRBV5-1	TRBJ2-7	NA	NA	TGCGCCAGCAGCCTAGGGACATCCGGTTCCTACGAGCAGTACTTC	CASSLGTSGSYEQYF
TRBV5-8	TRBJ2-1	NA	TRBD2	TGTGCCAGCAGCTCCGGACTAGCGGGAGGTTTAGGGAATGAGCAGTTCTTC	CASSSGLAGGLGNEQFF
TRBV24-1	TRBJ2-1	NA	TRBD1	TGTGCCACCAGTGACCATTCGACAGGGTTTCATGAGCAGTTCTTC	CATSDHSTGFHEQFF
TRBV10-3	TRBJ1-1	NA	TRBD1	TGTGCCATCAGTGGAGGGACAGGGGGAGGTAGGGACACTGAAGCTTTCTTT	CAISGGTGGGRDTEAFF
TRBV9	TRBJ1-4	once	TRBD1	TGTGCCAGCAGCGTCCTGGACAGGGTTAATGAAAAACTGTTTTTT	CASSVLDRVNEKLFF
TRBV12-5	TRBJ2-3	once	TRBD1	TGTGCTAGTGGCCGCGGACAGGGGTGGACTACGCAGTATTTT	CASGRGQGWTTQYF
TRBV5-8	TRBJ1-6	NA	TRBD1	TGTGCCAGCAGCCTTGACAGGGGTTCACCCCTCCACTTT	CASSLDRGSPLHF
TRBV9	TRBJ1-4	NA	NA	TGTGCCAGCAGCGGGGGGAGGACGGGTGAAAAACTGTTTTTT	CASSGGRTGEKLFF
TRBV4-1	TRBJ2-3	NA	NA	TGCGCCAGCAGCCGGGGGCAAAGCGGGGACACAGATACGCAGTATTTT	CASSRGQSGDTDTQYF
TRBV24-1	TRBJ2-2	NA	TRBD2	TGTGCCACCAGTGATGGGGGACTAGCGTTGAACACCGGGGAGCTGTTTTTT	CATSDGGLALNTGELFF
TRBV2	TRBJ2-1	NA	TRBD2	TGTGCCAGCAGTGCCCCACTAGCGGGGGGGCCCAATGAGCAGTTCTTC	CASSAPLAGGPNEQFF
TRBV18	TRBJ2-1	once	TRBD2	TGTGCCAGCTCACCACCGGCTAGCGGGAGGATCCTTTACAATGAGCAGTTCTTC	CASSPPASGRILYNEQFF
TRBV5-1	TRBJ2-5	NA	NA	TGCGCCAGCAGCTTGTCAGTTACGCAAGAGACCCAGTACTTC	CASSLSVTQETQYF
TRBV9	TRBJ1-3	few	TRBD1	TGTGCCAGCAGCACCCGACAGGGGACCGGAAACACCATATATTTT	CASSTRQGTGNTIYF
TRBV25-1	TRBJ1-1	NA	NA	TGTGCCAGCTCCCTAGTGAACACTGAAGCTTTCTTT	CASSLVNTEAFF
TRBV21-1	TRBJ1-6	NA	NA	TGTGCCAGCAGCAAGCAGGGGCTCGTGTCACCCCTCCACTTT	CASSKQGLVSPLHF
TRBV14	TRBJ1-5	once	NA	TGTGCCAGCAGCCTTAACGGAGGGACGCCCCAGCATTTT	CASSLNGGTPQHF
TRBV18	TRBJ2-5	NA	TRBD1	TGTGCCAGCTCCCTCAGGGGGCGTCTGGGCGAGACCCAGTACTTC	CASSLRGRLGETQYF
TRBV6-6	TRBJ1-5	NA	TRBD1	TGTGCCAGCAGTTACGCCCTTCAGGGGGCAGGGCAGCCCCAGCATTTT	CASSYALQGAGQPQHF
TRBV5-1	TRBJ2-1	NA	TRBD1	TGCGCCAGCAGCCCAATTGACAGGGGGCCCTACAATGAGCAGTTCTTC	CASSPIDRGPYNEQFF
TRBV25-1	TRBJ2-1	NA	NA	TGTGCCAGCATTAGGGGGGGCTCCTACAATGAGCAGTTCTTC	CASIRGGSYNEQFF